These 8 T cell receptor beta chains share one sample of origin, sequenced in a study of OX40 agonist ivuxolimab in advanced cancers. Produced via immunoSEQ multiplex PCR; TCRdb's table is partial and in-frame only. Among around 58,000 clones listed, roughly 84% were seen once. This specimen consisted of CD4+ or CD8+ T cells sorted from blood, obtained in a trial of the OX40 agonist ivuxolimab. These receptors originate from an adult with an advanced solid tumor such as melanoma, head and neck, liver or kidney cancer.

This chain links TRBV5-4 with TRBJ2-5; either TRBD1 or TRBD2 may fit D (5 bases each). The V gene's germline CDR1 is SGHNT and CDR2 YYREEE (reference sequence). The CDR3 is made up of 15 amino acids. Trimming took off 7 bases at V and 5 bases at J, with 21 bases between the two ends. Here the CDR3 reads CASGRSGLAVETQYF. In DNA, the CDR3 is TGTGCCAGCGGCCGCTCAGGGCTAGCAGTCGAGACCCAGTACTTC.

In nucleotides, the CDR3 is TGCGCCAGCAGCCCTCCGGGACAGGGCTATGGCTACACCTTC. Translated, it gives CASSPPGQGYGYTF. The chain uses TRBV5-1 and TRBJ1-2; TRBD1 aligns across 9 bases. V was clipped by 4 bases and J by 4 bases; unmatched bases: 5. This CDR3 has 14 amino acids. Germline V gene data show CDR1 as SGHRS and CDR2 as YFSETQ.

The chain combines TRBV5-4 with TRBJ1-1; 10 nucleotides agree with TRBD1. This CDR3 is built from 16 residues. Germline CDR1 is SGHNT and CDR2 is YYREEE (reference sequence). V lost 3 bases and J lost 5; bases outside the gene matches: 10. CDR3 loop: CASSSPTGGRNTEAFF. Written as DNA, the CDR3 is TGTGCCAGCAGCTCACCGACAGGGGGCAGGAATACTGAAGCTTTCTTT.

The DNA of the CDR3 is TGTGCCAGCTCACCTCGGACAGGGAGCTCCTACGAGCAGTACTTC. It yields the protein CASSPRTGSSYEQYF. The chain has TRBV18 and TRBJ2-7, with 8 bases matching TRBD1. V lost 3 bases, J lost 0 bases, and 4 bases stayed unmatched. Germline CDR1 and CDR2: KGHSH and LQKENI. CDR3 length: 15 residues.

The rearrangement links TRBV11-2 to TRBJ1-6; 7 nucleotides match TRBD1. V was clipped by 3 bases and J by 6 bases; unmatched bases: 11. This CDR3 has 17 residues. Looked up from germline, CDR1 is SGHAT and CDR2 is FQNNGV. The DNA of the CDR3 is TGTGCCAGCAGCTTGTCTAATCTGGGACAGATTAATTCACCCCTCCACTTT. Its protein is CASSLSNLGQINSPLHF. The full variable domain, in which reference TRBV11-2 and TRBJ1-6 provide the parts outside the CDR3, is EAGVAQSPRYKIIEKRQSVAFWCNPISGHATLYWYQQILGQGPKLLIQFQNNGVVDDSQLPKDRFSAERLKGVDSTLKIQPAKLEDSAVYLCASSLSNLGQINSPLHFGNGTRLTVT.

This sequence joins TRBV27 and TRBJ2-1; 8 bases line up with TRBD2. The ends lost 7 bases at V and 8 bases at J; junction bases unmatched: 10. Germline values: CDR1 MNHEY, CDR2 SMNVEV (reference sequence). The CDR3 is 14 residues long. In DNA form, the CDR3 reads TGTGCCAGCACCAACGGGAGGGGGAGACATGAGCAGTTCTTC. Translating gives CASTNGRGRHEQFF.

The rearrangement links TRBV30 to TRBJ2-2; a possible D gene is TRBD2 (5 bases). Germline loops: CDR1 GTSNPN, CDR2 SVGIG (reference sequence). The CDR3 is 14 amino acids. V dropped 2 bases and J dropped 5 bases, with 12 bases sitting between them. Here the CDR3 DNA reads TGTGCCTGGAGTCCCGGGGTTGGGACCGGGGAGCTGTTTTTT. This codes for CAWSPGVGTGELFF.

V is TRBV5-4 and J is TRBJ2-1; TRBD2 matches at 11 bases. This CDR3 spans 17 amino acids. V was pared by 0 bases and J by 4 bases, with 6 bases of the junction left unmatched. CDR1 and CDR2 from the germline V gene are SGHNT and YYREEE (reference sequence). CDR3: CASSLAFSGGVYNEQFF. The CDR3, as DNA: TGTGCCAGCAGCTTGGCGTTTAGCGGGGGGGTGTACAATGAGCAGTTCTTC.